A single sample is the source of the 2 T cell receptor beta chains below, sequenced in a study of T cells in Graves' hyperthyroidism and ophthalmopathy. Using RNA transcripts as the source, TCR beta CDR3 regions were amplified. The study used the HTBI primer set for a first-round RT-PCR of the TCR CDR3. TCRdb analysed the multiplex PCR reads with MiXCR anew, one entry per CDR3 protein. The sample contains about half a million distinct CDR3 sequences, about a fifth of which appear only once. Sequencing used blood. These receptors all stem from a man aged 18-30 years with Graves' hyperthyroidism.

This clonotype was recorded many times. The V and J genes are TRBV4-1 and TRBJ1-2; no definite D call. Trimming cost V 1 base and J 8 bases, with 11 bases left between them. The CDR3 spans 13 residues. The germline V gene has CDR1 MGHRA and CDR2 YSYEKL. The CDR3 bases are TGCGCCAGCAGCCAAGGCCGGGTGAACGGCTACACCTTC. Translating gives CASSQGRVNGYTF.

Remarks on this clonotype: Since no conserved phenylalanine or tryptophan closes the CDR3, a read error is the likely cause. The chain couples TRBV6-2 or TRBV6-3 to TRBJ2-7, with 7 bases fitting TRBD1. The CDR3 loop spans 15 amino acids. Germline V gene lookup returns CDR1 MNHEY and CDR2 SVGEGT. The J segment lost 5 bases and the V segment lost 8 bases, leaving 15 bases of the junction unmatched. CDR3 sequence reads: CASGRQGIHLNEQYS. In DNA form, the CDR3 reads TGTGCCAGCGGAAGACAGGGAATCCACCTTAACGAGCAGTACTCC.